The clone carrying this T cell receptor beta chain was recorded at least ten times. The target antigen is unknown. Amplification yielded TCR beta CDR3 regions, with RNA transcripts as the source. TCR CDR3 regions were first amplified by RT-PCR with HTBI primers. Each CDR3 protein is one row after TCRdb ran MiXCR on the multiplex PCR reads. The repertoire includes under 250,000 distinct CDR3 sequences, about 25% of them detected once, and about a third sits in the top ten. The length of the CDR3 is 14 residues. V trimming: 6 bases; J trimming: 7 bases; junction bases outside the gene matches: 4. Patients showing uncontrolled infection, other autoimmune disease, pregnancy or lactation were ineligible. Used for diagnoses were clinical symptoms, serum thyroxine and TRAb, thyroid ultrasound and orbital computed tomography. This record comes from a study of T cells in Graves' hyperthyroidism and ophthalmopathy. Study summary: Peripheral blood was acquired at first diagnosis, ahead of any therapy whatsoever. Study-level points and caveats: Among clonotypes expanded in thyroid above 0.001, most were also found in blood.

Sequenced input: blood. The rearrangement uses TRBV12-3 or TRBV12-4 and TRBJ1-6; 9 nucleotides agree with TRBD1. The receptor's source is a woman aged 40 to 55 with Graves' ophthalmopathy. DNA of the CDR3: TGTGCCAGCAGCCAGGACAGGGGCAATTCACCCCTCCACTTT. This codes for CASSQDRGNSPLHF.